This entry concerns a single TCR beta chain. The sample originates from a study of blood T cell repertoires in COVID-19. Study overall: Whether acute or convalescent, the COVID-19 samples came from the United States, Italy and Spain.

Trimming took 7 bases from V and 6 from J, leaving 19 bases between them. Germline loops: CDR1 SQVTM, CDR2 ANQGSEA. This CDR3 has 14 residues. Authors' processing steps: It was from reference gene primer amplification that nucleated cell counts were estimated. Clones were sequenced by immunoSEQ multiplex PCR, and TCRdb holds only the in-frame ones, with some missing. V, J and clone size were drawn from that table, and D and trimming were deduced from the DNA. The data contain 35,000 to 55,000 clones, about 88% of them singletons. Sequenced sample: peripheral blood. The sequence was collected from a human donor in a cohort sampled during active COVID-19. The rearrangement joins TRBV29-1 to TRBJ2-1, with D perhaps matching TRBD1 (5 bases). CDR3 sequence (DNA): TGCAGCGCTCTGGTACAGGACCCCTCCAATGAGCAGTTCTTC. Amino acids: CSALVQDPSNEQFF.